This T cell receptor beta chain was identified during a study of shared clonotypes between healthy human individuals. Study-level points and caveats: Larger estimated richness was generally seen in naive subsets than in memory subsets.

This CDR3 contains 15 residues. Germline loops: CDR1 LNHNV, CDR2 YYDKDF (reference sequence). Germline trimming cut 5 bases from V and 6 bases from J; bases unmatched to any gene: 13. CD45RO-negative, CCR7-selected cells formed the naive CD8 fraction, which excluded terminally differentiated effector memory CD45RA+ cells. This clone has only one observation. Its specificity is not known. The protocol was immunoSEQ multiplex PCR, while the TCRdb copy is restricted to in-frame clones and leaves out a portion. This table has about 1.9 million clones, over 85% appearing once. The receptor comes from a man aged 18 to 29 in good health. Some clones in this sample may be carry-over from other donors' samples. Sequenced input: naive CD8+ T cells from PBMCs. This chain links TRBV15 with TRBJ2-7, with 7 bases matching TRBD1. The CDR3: CATSPETGNQLEQYF. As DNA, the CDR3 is TGTGCCACCAGCCCCGAGACAGGGAACCAGCTCGAGCAGTACTTC.